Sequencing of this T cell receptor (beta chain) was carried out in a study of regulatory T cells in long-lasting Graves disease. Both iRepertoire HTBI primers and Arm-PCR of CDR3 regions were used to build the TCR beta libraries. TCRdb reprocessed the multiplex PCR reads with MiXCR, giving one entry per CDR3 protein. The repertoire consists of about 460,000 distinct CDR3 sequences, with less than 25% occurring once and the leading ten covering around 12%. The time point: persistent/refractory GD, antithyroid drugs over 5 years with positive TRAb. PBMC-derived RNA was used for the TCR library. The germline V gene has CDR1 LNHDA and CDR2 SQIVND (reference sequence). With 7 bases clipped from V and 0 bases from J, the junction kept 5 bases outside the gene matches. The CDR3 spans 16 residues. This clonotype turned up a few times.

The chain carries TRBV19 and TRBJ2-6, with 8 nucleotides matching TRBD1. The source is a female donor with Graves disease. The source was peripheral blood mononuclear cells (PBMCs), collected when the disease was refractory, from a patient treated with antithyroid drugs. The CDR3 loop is CASISGTGSGANVLTF. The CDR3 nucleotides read TGTGCCAGTATTTCCGGGACAGGCTCTGGGGCCAACGTCCTGACTTTC.